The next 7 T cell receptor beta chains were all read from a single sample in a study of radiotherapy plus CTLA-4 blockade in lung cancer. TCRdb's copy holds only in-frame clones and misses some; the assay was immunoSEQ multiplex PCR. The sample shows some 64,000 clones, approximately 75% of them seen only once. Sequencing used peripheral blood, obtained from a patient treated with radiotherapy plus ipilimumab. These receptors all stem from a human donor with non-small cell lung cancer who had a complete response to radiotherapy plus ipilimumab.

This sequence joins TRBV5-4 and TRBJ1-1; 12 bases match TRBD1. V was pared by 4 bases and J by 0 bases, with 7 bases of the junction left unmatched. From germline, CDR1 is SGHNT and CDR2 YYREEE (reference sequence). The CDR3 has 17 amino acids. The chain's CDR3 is CASSTGTGGWLNTEAFF. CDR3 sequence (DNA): TGTGCCAGCAGCACCGGGACAGGGGGCTGGTTGAACACTGAAGCTTTCTTT.

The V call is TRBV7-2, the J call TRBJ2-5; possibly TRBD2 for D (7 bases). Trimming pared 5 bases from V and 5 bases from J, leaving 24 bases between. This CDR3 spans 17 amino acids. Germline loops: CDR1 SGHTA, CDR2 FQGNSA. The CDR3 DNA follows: TGTGCCAGCAGCGCTGGGGGGGGCAGGGTCGATCGGGAGACCCAGTACTTC. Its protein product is CASSAGGGRVDRETQYF.

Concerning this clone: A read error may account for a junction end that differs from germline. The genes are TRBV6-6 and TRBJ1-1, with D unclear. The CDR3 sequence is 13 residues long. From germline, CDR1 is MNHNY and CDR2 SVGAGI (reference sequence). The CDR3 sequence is CASIKTGRTEAFF. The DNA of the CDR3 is TGCGCCAGCATTAAAACGGGCCGGACTGAAGCTTTCTTT.

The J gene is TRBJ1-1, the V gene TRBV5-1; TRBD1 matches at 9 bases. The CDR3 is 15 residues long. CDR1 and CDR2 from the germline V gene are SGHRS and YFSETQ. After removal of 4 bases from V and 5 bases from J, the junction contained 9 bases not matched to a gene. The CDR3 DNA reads TGCGCCAGCAGCACGCAACAGGGGGCGCGTACTGAAGCTTTCTTT. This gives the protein CASSTQQGARTEAFF.

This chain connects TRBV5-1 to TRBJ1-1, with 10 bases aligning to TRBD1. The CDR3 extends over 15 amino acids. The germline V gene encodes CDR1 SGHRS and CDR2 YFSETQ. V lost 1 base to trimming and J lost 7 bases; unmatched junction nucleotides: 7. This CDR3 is CASSLRGQGSYEAFF. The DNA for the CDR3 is TGCGCCAGCAGCTTGAGGGGACAGGGGAGTTATGAAGCTTTCTTT. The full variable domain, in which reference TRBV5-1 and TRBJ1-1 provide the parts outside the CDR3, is KAGVTQTPRYLIKTRGQQVTLSCSPISGHRSVSWYQQTPGQGLQFLFEYFSETQRNKGNFPGRFSGRQFSNSRSEMNVSTLELGDSALYLCASSLRGQGSYEAFFGQGTRLTVV.

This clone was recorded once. The chain's CDR3 is CASSPVLAGGTDTQYF. The CDR3 DNA is TGTGCCAGCTCACCGGTACTAGCGGGAGGAACAGATACGCAGTATTTT. The rearrangement joins TRBV18 to TRBJ2-3; 12 bases align to TRBD2. V shed 3 bases, J shed 3 bases, and the junction held 4 bases outside the gene matches. CDR1 and CDR2 (germline): KGHSH, LQKENI. The CDR3 contains 16 residues.

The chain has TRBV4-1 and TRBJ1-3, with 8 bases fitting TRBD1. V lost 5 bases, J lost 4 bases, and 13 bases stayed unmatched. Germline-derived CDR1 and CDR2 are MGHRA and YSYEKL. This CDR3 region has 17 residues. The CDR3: CASSIGGQGASGNTIYF. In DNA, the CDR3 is TGCGCCAGCAGCATTGGCGGGCAGGGGGCGTCCGGAAACACCATATATTTT.